What follows describes a single TCR beta chain. Its antigen is unknown. The CDR3 loop spans 20 amino acids. V gave up 3 bases and J gave up 0 bases; unmatched junction bases: 13. CDR1 LNHDA and CDR2 SQIVND come from the germline V gene (reference sequence). The data are from a study of T cells in localized non-small cell lung cancer. Broader study findings: Of the top 100 tumor clones, median approximately 60 were in adjacent lung, 25 to 30 among its top 100. Uninvolved nearby lung showed the greatest T cell clonality, exceeding that found in tumor. Longer survival (overall) was linked to higher T cell density in blood.

Clones were sequenced by immunoSEQ multiplex PCR, and TCRdb holds only the in-frame ones, with some missing. The sample yields around 28,000 clones, around 90% seen once. The clonotype comes from a woman between 18 and 55 years old with stage I lung adenocarcinoma. V is TRBV19 and J is TRBJ2-6; the match to TRBD1 covers 8 bases. Sequences were derived from peripheral blood, sampled before any cancer treatment. CDR3 sequence (DNA): TGTGCCAGTAGTATGGGCCATGGGACAGGCCAAATCTCTGGGGCCAACGTCCTGACTTTC. It codes for CASSMGHGTGQISGANVLTF.